These 26 T cell receptor beta chains came from one sample sequenced in a study of T cells in narcolepsy (dated by TCRdb to the late 2010s). Library construction relied on the immunoSEQ multiplex PCR assay. This immuneACCESS table, as held by TCRdb, lists in-frame sequences with V and J called but not all clones. Of the missing ones, under half trace to an unresolved V gene in checked studies; the others have no known cause. For this sample there are fewer than 35,000 clones; around 83% appear just once. The top ten constitute about 2.5% of the sample. Sample: CD45RA- memory CD4+ T cells from PBMCs. What the cell subset or site label conveys for this sample: memory T cells sorted ex vivo from peripheral blood. These receptors all stem from a human donor with narcolepsy.

This chain joins TRBV5-6 and TRBJ2-7, with 8 positions matching TRBD1. Per the germline V gene, CDR1 is SGHDT and CDR2 is YYEEEE. The CDR3 is 14 residues long. V lost 4 bases, J lost 2 bases, and 5 bases stayed unmatched. The CDR3 sequence is CASSPMDRAYEQYF. The CDR3 nucleotides read TGTGCCAGCAGCCCGATGGACAGGGCCTACGAGCAGTACTTC.

This clone was picked up one time. The J gene is TRBJ2-3, the V gene TRBV27, with TRBD1 matching 11 bases. CDR3 length: 14 residues. V was pared by 9 bases and J by 5 bases, with 7 bases of the junction left unmatched. The germline gives CDR1 MNHEY, CDR2 SMNVEV (reference sequence). The CDR3 DNA is TGTGCCAGTAAGAAGGACAGGGGGCTAGATACGCAGTATTTT. It encodes CASKKDRGLDTQYF.

The rearrangement links TRBV5-1 to TRBJ2-6; D unresolved. The CDR3 covers 17 residues. Germline V lookup: CDR1 SGHRS, CDR2 YFSETQ. V was clipped by 4 bases and J by 1 base, with 15 bases between them. CDR3 region: CASSAYPGDSGANVLTF. In DNA form, the CDR3 reads TGCGCCAGCAGCGCATACCCCGGTGATTCTGGGGCCAACGTCCTGACTTTC.

The chain employs TRBV19 and TRBJ2-7; D ambiguous. The CDR3 is made up of 11 amino acids. Trimming took 5 bases from V and 6 from J, leaving 8 bases between them. CDR1 and CDR2 (germline): LNHDA, SQIVND (reference sequence). The CDR3 nucleotides are TGTGCCAGTAGTTCCGGGCTCGAGCAGTACTTC. The encoded protein is CASSSGLEQYF.

The chain is built from TRBV19 and TRBJ2-5; D remains ambiguous. Germline V CDR1 and CDR2: LNHDA, SQIVND (reference sequence). V lost 0 bases and J 5 bases, leaving 7 bases between the germline ends. The CDR3 contains 13 residues. This CDR3 reads CASSIDRLETQYF. The CDR3 region has the DNA TGTGCCAGTAGTATAGACAGGCTGGAGACCCAGTACTTC.

The chain employs TRBV6-5 and TRBJ1-6; 7 positions agree with TRBD1. V lost 5 bases to trimming and J lost 5 bases; unmatched junction nucleotides: 6. Per the germline V gene, CDR1 is MNHEY and CDR2 is SVGAGI. This CDR3 has 15 residues. This chain's CDR3 is CASSRAQGNNSPLHF. The DNA for the CDR3 is TGTGCCAGCAGTCGAGCACAGGGGAATAATTCACCCCTCCACTTT.

This chain connects TRBV5-1 to TRBJ2-1; D is uncertain. CDR3 length: 14 residues. The germline V and J ends were trimmed by 0 bases and 0 bases, with 4 bases remaining between them. Germline CDR1 and CDR2: SGHRS and YFSETQ. In DNA form, the CDR3 reads TGCGCCAGCAGCTTGGCGCTCTCCTACAATGAGCAGTTCTTC. It is translated as CASSLALSYNEQFF.

This clone was picked up one time. The chain links TRBV6-1 to TRBJ2-7; D is unresolved. This CDR3 is built from 13 residues. The germline V gene encodes CDR1 MNHNS and CDR2 SASEGT. V was cut by 4 bases and J by 2 bases, with 9 bases left in between. This CDR3 is CASSGGATYEQYF. Written as DNA, the CDR3 is TGTGCCAGCAGTGGGGGTGCGACCTACGAGCAGTACTTC.

The chain recombines TRBV18 with TRBJ2-1; 7 bases align to TRBD1. J gave up 8 bases and V 2 bases, and 12 bases lay outside the gene matches. The CDR3 loop spans 16 amino acids. Germline CDR1 KGHSH, CDR2 LQKENI. The CDR3 DNA sequence: TGTGCCAGCTCACCAAGGTTAACAGGGGAGAGCGATGAGCAGTTCTTC. Its protein product is CASSPRLTGESDEQFF.

The chain couples TRBV28 to TRBJ2-3, with D perhaps given as TRBD1 or TRBD2 (5 bases each). Between the trimmed V and J ends, which lost 5 bases and 6 bases, there was a span of 15 bases. This CDR3 comprises 14 residues. The V gene's germline CDR1 is MDHEN and CDR2 SYDVKM. The DNA for the CDR3 is TGTGCCAGCAGTACCGGGACCCTGGGGGATACGCAGTATTTT. Protein: CASSTGTLGDTQYF.

The chain uses TRBV29-1 and TRBJ2-1; D may be TRBD1 (5 bases). The CDR3 runs 14 residues. Trimming removed 3 bases at V and 4 bases at J, with 13 bases between. The germline CDR1 and CDR2 sequences are SQVTM and ANQGSEA. The CDR3 protein is CSVESRVAYNEQFF. DNA of the CDR3: TGCAGCGTTGAGTCCAGGGTGGCGTACAATGAGCAGTTCTTC.

The rearrangement joins TRBV28 to TRBJ1-6; unclear D gene. The V end lost 8 bases, the J end lost 6 bases, and 8 bases lay between the germline ends. Germline V lookup: CDR1 MDHEN, CDR2 SYDVKM. The CDR3 has 12 amino acids. CDR3: CASWHGNSPLHF. CDR3 sequence (DNA): TGTGCCAGCTGGCACGGTAATTCACCCCTCCACTTT. The variable domain in full, completed from reference TRBV28 and TRBJ1-6, reads DVKVTQSSRYLVKRTGEKVFLECVQDMDHENMFWYRQDPGLGLRLIYFSYDVKMKEKGDIPEGYSVSREKKERFSLILESASTNQTSMYLCASWHGNSPLHFGNGTRLTVT.

The chain joins TRBV28 to TRBJ1-1, with unresolved D. Trimming cost V 6 bases and J 8 bases, with 10 bases left between them. Germline V gene lookup returns CDR1 MDHEN and CDR2 SYDVKM. The CDR3 sequence is 11 residues long. The CDR3 here is CASSSQREAFF. For the CDR3, the DNA is TGTGCCAGCAGCTCCCAAAGGGAAGCTTTCTTT.

The chain is built from TRBV6-6 and TRBJ1-2; 7 bases align to TRBD1. V lost 4 bases, J lost 0 bases, and 8 bases stayed unmatched. The germline gives CDR1 MNHNY, CDR2 SVGAGI (reference sequence). The CDR3 runs 16 residues. Here the CDR3 reads CASSSTGQAANYGYTF. The CDR3 DNA follows: TGTGCCAGCAGTTCAACAGGACAGGCCGCTAACTATGGCTACACCTTC.

V and J are TRBV2 and TRBJ2-7; D is unclear. Germline CDR1 is SNHLY and CDR2 is FYNNEI. This CDR3 is 12 amino acids long. Trimming cost V 7 bases and J 3 bases, with 10 bases left between them. The CDR3 spells CASTTVIYEQYF. CDR3 coding DNA: TGTGCCAGCACCACAGTGATCTACGAGCAGTACTTC.

V and J are TRBV19 and TRBJ1-1; tentative D call: TRBD1 (6 bases). V was cut by 10 bases and J by 4 bases, with 19 bases left in between. The CDR3 covers 14 residues. CDR1 is LNHDA, CDR2 SQIVND, per germline (reference sequence). CDR3 region: CATGAGAWSTEAFF. As DNA, the CDR3 is TGTGCCACAGGGGCGGGGGCCTGGAGCACTGAAGCTTTCTTT.

The chain is built from TRBV5-1 and TRBJ2-7, with TRBD1 identical over 8 bases. J gave up 3 bases and V 3 bases, and 8 bases lay outside the gene matches. Germline V CDR1 and CDR2: SGHRS, YFSETQ. CDR3 length equals 15 residues. CDR3 protein: CASSSDGTGYYEQYF. The DNA for the CDR3 is TGCGCCAGCAGCTCGGACGGGACAGGATACTACGAGCAGTACTTC.

Remarks on this clone: Other nucleotide sequences from this sample produce the same CDR3. The rearrangement links TRBV25-1 to TRBJ2-3, with D possibly matching TRBD2 (6 bases). Trimming took off 6 bases at V and 1 base at J, with 8 bases between the two ends. In germline, CDR1 is MGHDK, CDR2 SYGVNS. This CDR3 contains 13 residues. The CDR3 sequence: CASRRGGTDTQYF. Here the CDR3 DNA reads TGTGCCAGCAGGCGCGGGGGCACAGATACGCAGTATTTT.

This clone was seen only once. The rearrangement links TRBV5-1 to TRBJ1-4, with 10 bases that match TRBD1. CDR1 and CDR2 from the germline V gene are SGHRS and YFSETQ. V was clipped by 4 bases and J by 8 bases; unmatched bases: 8. The CDR3 runs 15 residues. CDR3 nucleotide sequence: TGCGCCAGCAGCCAAACCGGGACAGGGGACGAAAAACTGTTTTTT. Its translation: CASSQTGTGDEKLFF.

This clone counts as medium-sized. The chain combines TRBV19 with TRBJ1-2; TRBD1 matches at 10 bases. The CDR3 runs to 12 residues. Looked up from germline, CDR1 is LNHDA and CDR2 is SQIVND (reference sequence). V trimming: 10 bases; J trimming: 7 bases; junction bases outside the gene matches: 6. CDR3 protein: CATRQGAGGYTF. The DNA for the CDR3 is TGTGCCACCAGACAGGGGGCGGGTGGCTACACCTTC.

This chain joins TRBV2 and TRBJ1-5; tentative D call: TRBD1 (6 bases). The germline CDR1 and CDR2 sequences are SNHLY and FYNNEI. Trimming left V 7 bases short and J 7 bases short, with 23 bases between. The CDR3 consists of 16 residues. The CDR3 sequence: CASTDFRDNLLQPQHF. CDR3 DNA: TGTGCCAGCACTGATTTCCGGGACAATCTCTTACAGCCCCAGCATTTT.

A few counts support this clone. The CDR3 here is CASSGYWSTEAFF. The CDR3 nucleotides read TGTGCCAGCAGTGGCTACTGGAGTACTGAAGCTTTCTTT. The V gene is TRBV2, the J gene TRBJ1-1; D remains ambiguous. The V end lost 4 bases, the J end lost 5 bases, and 11 bases lay between the germline ends. The CDR3 extends over 13 amino acids. Germline V lookup: CDR1 SNHLY, CDR2 FYNNEI.

The CDR3 nucleotides are TGTGCCAGCTCTCGGACTAAGGGTGAGCAGTTCTTC. Its translation is CASSRTKGEQFF. The chain joins TRBV18 to TRBJ2-1, with D possibly being TRBD2 (6 bases). The CDR3 is 12 amino acids. CDR1 is KGHSH and CDR2 is LQKENI in the germline V gene. With 6 bases removed from V and 9 bases from J, the gap between germline ends came to 12 bases.

V usage is TRBV1 and J usage is TRBJ2-7; TRBD2, the table's D call, was not compared with the DNA. TRBV1 is a pseudogene. The CDR3 is 17 amino acids. CDR3 DNA: TGCACCAGCAGCCATCGGCGAGCGGGGGGACCCCCCTACGAGCAGTACTTC. Its protein product is CTSSHRRAGGPPYEQYF.

The genes are TRBV6-6 and TRBJ2-3; D gene unclear. The length of the CDR3 is 15 residues. Germline lookup yields CDR1 MNHNY and CDR2 SVGAGI (reference sequence). The V end was cut by 4 bases, the J end by 3 bases, with 14 bases between. The CDR3 loop is CASSLTADRTDTQYF. Here the CDR3 DNA reads TGTGCCAGCAGTTTGACGGCGGATCGTACAGATACGCAGTATTTT.

The V call is TRBV7-2, the J call TRBJ2-3; TRBD2 is a possible D gene (6 bases). The V gene's germline CDR1 is SGHTA and CDR2 FQGNSA. The CDR3 spans 14 residues. The germline V and J ends were trimmed by 5 bases and 5 bases, with 14 bases remaining between them. CDR3 nucleotides: TGTGCCAGCAGCCCCCGGCAGGGAGGAGATACGCAGTATTTT. Residues: CASSPRQGGDTQYF.